This T cell receptor (beta chain) was sequenced during a study of blood T cell repertoires in COVID-19. The CDR3 is 14 residues long. Between the trimmed V and J ends, which lost 6 bases and 4 bases, there was a span of 13 bases. The germline V gene has CDR1 SNHLY and CDR2 FYNNEI. As processed by the authors: It was from reference gene primer amplification that nucleated cell counts were estimated. The assay was immunoSEQ multiplex PCR, and TCRdb's table has in-frame clones only and misses some. The D gene and trimming were derived from the DNA, and the V and J assignments and clone size from that table. The sample has 37,000 or so clones; around 86% are singletons.

This TCR derives from a man aged 65 to 85 with acute or convalescent COVID-19. The sample consisted of peripheral blood. The chain uses TRBV2 and TRBJ1-3; a possible D gene is TRBD1 (6 bases). The CDR3 DNA reads as TGTGCCAGCAGGCCGGGACACGCCGGAAACACCATATATTTT. Protein product: CASRPGHAGNTIYF.